Listed below are T cell receptor beta chains from one sample, sequenced in a study of T cell responses to AZD1222 COVID-19 vaccine. Libraries were prepared by immunoSEQ multiplex PCR; TCRdb keeps only in-frame clonotypes and omits some of them. The sample contains 25,000 to 35,000 clones, around nine tenths of which appear only once. The material sequenced was peripheral blood, taken on day 0 of AZD1222 vaccination. The receptor set was obtained from an adult in good health. Each CDR3 is given with its conserved first and last residue. A D gene is named only where the DNA matches it firmly. Clone size is stated in some rows and not others, as once, few, many or a class when expanded.

j_call v_call d_call clone_size cdr3_aa cdr3_nt
TRBJ2-7 TRBV12-2 NA few CASRLAYEQYF TGTGCAAGTCGCTTAGCCTACGAGCAGTACTTC
TRBJ1-2 TRBV18 NA NA CASSPGSSRGYTF TGTGCCAGCTCACCAGGTTCTTCACGTGGCTACACCTTC
TRBJ1-6 TRBV5-4 NA once CASSPGRDNSPLHF TGTGCCAGCAGCCCGGGACGGGATAATTCACCCCTCCACTTT
TRBJ1-1 TRBV28 TRBD1 NA CASSGTGGAFF TGTGCCAGCAGTGGGACAGGGGGAGCTTTCTTT
TRBJ1-1 TRBV6-5 TRBD1 NA CASGLDRGRKTEAFF TGTGCCAGCGGGTTGGACAGGGGGCGGAAAACTGAAGCTTTCTTT
TRBJ2-1 TRBV10-3 TRBD2 NA CAISESGGDHEQFF TGTGCCATCAGTGAGTCGGGAGGGGACCATGAGCAGTTCTTC
TRBJ2-3 TRBV4-2 TRBD2 NA CASSQDGTSGRGASSTDTQYF TGTGCCAGCAGCCAAGATGGGACTAGCGGGAGAGGGGCCTCTAGCACAGATACGCAGTATTTT
TRBJ2-7 TRBV19 NA NA CASSRSRSSYEQYF TGTGCCAGTAGTCGGAGTAGGAGCTCCTACGAGCAGTACTTC
TRBJ2-1 TRBV28 NA NA CASSLYTSNEQFF TGTGCCAGCAGTTTATATACTAGTAATGAGCAGTTCTTC
TRBJ1-1 TRBV18 NA NA CASSLLLRVGDTEAFF TGTGCCAGCTCACTTTTATTGCGGGTCGGGGACACTGAAGCTTTCTTT